This TCR beta chain stems from a study of T cells in Graves' hyperthyroidism and ophthalmopathy. Study results and caveats: It was a median about 6.5 months before onset that the model predicted ophthalmopathy.

The hyperthyroidism patients had all been newly diagnosed, and their disease duration was under 2 months. Their ages ranged from 18 to 65 years. There are many counts of this clonotype. Its specificity is not known. Using RNA transcripts as the source, TCR beta CDR3 regions were amplified. TCR CDR3 regions were first amplified by RT-PCR with HTBI primers. Using its own MiXCR run on the multiplex PCR reads, TCRdb lists one record per CDR3 protein. The repertoire holds fewer than 350,000 distinct CDR3 sequences, 13% seen once, with 7% to 8.5% in the top ten. The CDR3 is 14 residues long. Trimming took 6 bases from V and 0 from J, leaving 9 bases between them.

Material: blood. This sequence joins TRBV12-3 or TRBV12-4 and TRBJ2-4, with D perhaps given as TRBD1 or TRBD2 (5 bases each). This clonotype was sampled from a woman in her 30s with Graves' hyperthyroidism that later progressed to Graves' ophthalmopathy. Here the CDR3 DNA reads TGTGCCAGCAGGGGGGAACTAGCCAAAAACATTCAGTACTTC. This translates into CASRGELAKNIQYF.